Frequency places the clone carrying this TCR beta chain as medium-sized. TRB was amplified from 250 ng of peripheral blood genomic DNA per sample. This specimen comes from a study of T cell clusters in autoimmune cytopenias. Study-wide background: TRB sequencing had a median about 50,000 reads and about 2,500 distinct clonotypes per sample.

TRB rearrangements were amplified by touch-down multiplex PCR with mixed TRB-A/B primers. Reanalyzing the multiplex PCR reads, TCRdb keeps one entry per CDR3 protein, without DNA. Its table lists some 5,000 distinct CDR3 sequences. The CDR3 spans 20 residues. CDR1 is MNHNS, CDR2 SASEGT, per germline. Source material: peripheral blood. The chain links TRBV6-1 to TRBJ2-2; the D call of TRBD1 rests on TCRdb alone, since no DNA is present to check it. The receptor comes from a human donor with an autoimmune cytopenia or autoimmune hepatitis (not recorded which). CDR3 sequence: CASSEARDRGLAGPLGELFF.